The clone carrying this T cell receptor beta chain was recorded many times. The antigen is unknown. This record belongs to a study of metastatic and nonmetastatic thyroid tumors. Looking at the study overall: Repertoires of blood and of tissue (tumor or nodule) from malignant and benign thyroid patients were compared.

V lost 0 bases and J 9 bases, leaving 15 bases between the germline ends. This CDR3 has 14 residues. The germline CDR1 and CDR2 sequences are DFQATT and SNEGSKA (reference sequence). Prior to thyroid surgery, none of the patients had received any treatment. Authors' methods: A classifier of distant metastasis in papillary thyroid cancer was built from CDR3 differences (across clinicopathological groups). TCRdb ran MiXCR on the PCR reads. TCRdb, rather than the study authors, made the V and J calls. The sample lists approximately 90,000 clones, less than 10% occurring once. Study results and caveats: When malignant thyroid tumors were compared with benign nodules, TCR beta diversity was reportedly significantly higher in the malignant tumors. This held in both blood and tumor samples.

The rearrangement uses TRBV20-1 and TRBJ2-1; a possible D gene is TRBD2 (5 bases). Sequenced sample: blood. The origin of this receptor is a female donor with papillary thyroid cancer or a benign thyroid nodule (not recorded which). Some clones in this sample may be carry-over from other donors' samples. CDR3 coding DNA: TGCAGTGCTAGAGAGTTTAGTCCTGAGGGTGAGCAGTTCTTC. This translates into CSAREFSPEGEQFF.